This TCR beta chain is drawn from a study of cytomegalovirus exposure and HLA in healthy donors. CDR1 is SQVTM and CDR2 is ANQGSEA in the germline V gene. The CDR3 runs 14 residues. Trimming removed 6 bases from V and 5 bases from J, with 19 bases in between. Use of 60 Vbeta and 13 Jbeta primers characterized the PCR. The table came from immunoSEQ multiplex PCR; TCRdb's copy has only in-frame clones and leaves some out. The table shows 160,000 or so clones, with over 80% occurring only once. This chain links TRBV29-1 with TRBJ1-1; perhaps TRBD1 as D (5 bases). This TCR was sampled from a woman under 30 in good health and CMV-seronegative. The sequencing input was PBMCs. CDR3 coding DNA: TGCAGCGTACCCCACGGGGGGGTGTGGACTGAAGCTTTCTTT. Translation: CSVPHGGVWTEAFF.